Shown below are 31 T cell receptor beta chains from a single sample sequenced in a study of spatial heterogeneity in lung cancer. The time point is: blood at routine non-recurrence follow-up after resection. TCRdb re-analysed the 5' RACE reads in MiXCR, keeping a single row per CDR3 protein. In the table there are some 32,000 distinct CDR3 sequences, about 9.4% of which are singletons. The sample was PBMCs, taken at follow-up. The source is a female donor with early-stage non-small cell lung cancer.

CDR3 loop: CASRKGGPQGTDTQYF. The DNA for the CDR3 is TGTGCCAGCAGAAAAGGGGGGCCTCAGGGCACAGATACGCAGTATTTT. This chain joins TRBV6-2 or TRBV6-3 and TRBJ2-3, with D perhaps assigned TRBD1 or TRBD2 (6 bases each). This CDR3 is 16 amino acids long. Between the trimmed V and J ends, which lost 6 bases and 1 base, there was a span of 17 bases. Germline V gene lookup returns CDR1 MNHEY and CDR2 SVGEGT.

This clonotype occurred many times. The rearrangement joins TRBV14 to TRBJ2-1; possible D gene TRBD2, 6 bases. The CDR3 covers 15 residues. Germline V gene lookup returns CDR1 SGHDN and CDR2 FVKESK. The ends were cut back, 6 bases at V and 0 bases at J, with 12 bases in the middle. The CDR3 reads CASRRDGSSYNEQFF. The CDR3 DNA follows: TGTGCCAGCAGGCGGGACGGGAGCTCCTACAATGAGCAGTTCTTC.

The sample holds many counts of this clonotype. This rearrangement joins TRBV29-1 to TRBJ2-1; D not resolved. Germline V gives CDR1 SQVTM, CDR2 ANQGSEA. The CDR3 has 14 amino acids. V dropped 2 bases and J dropped 1 base, with 9 bases sitting between them. This CDR3 is CSVERPGSYNEQFF. The CDR3 region has the DNA TGCAGCGTTGAAAGGCCCGGATCCTACAATGAGCAGTTCTTC.

The chain combines TRBV7-2 with TRBJ2-2; D not resolved. Germline assignment: CDR1 SGHTA and CDR2 FQGNSA. V shed 5 bases and J shed 3 bases, with 13 bases lying between them. The CDR3 extends over 15 amino acids. CDR3 bases: TGTGCCAGCAGCCCGGAAGCCGCTCACACCGGGGAGCTGTTTTTT. It is translated as CASSPEAAHTGELFF.

This clonotype was detected many times. The chain links TRBV6-2 or TRBV6-3 to TRBJ2-5; D not resolved. V lost 3 bases and J lost 5, with 13 bases in between. The germline CDR1 and CDR2 sequences are MNHEY and SVGEGT. The CDR3 runs 14 residues. CDR3 region: CASSYTGPRETQYF. The DNA of the CDR3 is TGTGCCAGCAGTTATACCGGGCCGAGGGAGACCCAGTACTTC.

The table lists this clonotype with a few counts. V is TRBV11-3 and J is TRBJ2-7; 8 bases match TRBD1. The germline gives CDR1 SGHNT, CDR2 YENEEA. V gave up 0 bases and J gave up 0 bases; unmatched junction bases: 1. The length of the CDR3 is 15 residues. The CDR3 DNA reads TGTGCCAGCAGCTTAGATGGACAGGGCTCCTACGAGCAGTACTTC. Its translation: CASSLDGQGSYEQYF.

This clonotype was seen at least ten times. The V and J genes are TRBV20-1 and TRBJ2-3; D is unclear. CDR1 DFQATT and CDR2 SNEGSKA come from the germline V gene (reference sequence). This CDR3 spans 15 amino acids. Trimming took off 1 base at V and 2 bases at J, with 13 bases between the two ends. In DNA, the CDR3 is TGCAGTGCTAGAGTCGACCCGGGCTTCACAGATACGCAGTATTTT. It is translated as CSARVDPGFTDTQYF.

This clonotype appeared many times. V and J are TRBV28 and TRBJ1-5; a possible D gene is TRBD1 (5 bases). The germline V gene has CDR1 MDHEN and CDR2 SYDVKM. The CDR3 loop spans 17 amino acids. Trimming left V 6 bases short and J 0 bases short, with 18 bases between. CDR3 sequence: CASRPVSGALSNQPQHF. Written as DNA, the CDR3 is TGTGCCAGCAGGCCAGTGAGTGGGGCTCTTAGCAATCAGCCCCAGCATTTT.

This chain uses TRBV7-2 with TRBJ2-3, with D hard to call. CDR1 is SGHTA, CDR2 FQGNSA, per germline. The CDR3 is 15 residues long. Deletions cut 5 bases from V and 2 bases from J, with 14 bases between. The CDR3 region is CASSPRFRSTDTQYF. The CDR3 coding sequence is TGTGCCAGCAGCCCACGTTTTAGATCCACAGATACGCAGTATTTT.

This chain connects TRBV5-1 to TRBJ2-1; TRBD2 matches at 12 bases. Germline V gene lookup returns CDR1 SGHRS and CDR2 YFSETQ. The CDR3 sequence is 15 residues long. V was clipped by 5 bases and J by 8 bases; unmatched bases: 8. The CDR3 loop is CASRLLAGGNYEQFF. As DNA, the CDR3 is TGCGCCAGCAGACTACTAGCGGGGGGTAATTATGAGCAGTTCTTC.

The sample holds many counts of this clonotype. The chain combines TRBV5-1 with TRBJ2-3; unclear D gene. V was cut by 5 bases and J by 4 bases, with 8 bases left in between. Germline values: CDR1 SGHRS, CDR2 YFSETQ. This CDR3 has 12 amino acids. DNA for the CDR3: TGCGCCAGCAGTTCAACTGCAGATACGCAGTATTTT. This codes for CASSSTADTQYF.

At least ten counts were recorded for this clonotype. The chain uses TRBV30 and TRBJ2-3; no clear D. The CDR3 runs to 13 residues. V was pared by 2 bases and J by 0 bases, with 6 bases between. CDR1 GTSNPN and CDR2 SVGIG come from the germline V gene (reference sequence). CDR3: CAWSPPSTDTQYF. DNA for the CDR3: TGTGCCTGGAGTCCCCCTAGCACAGATACGCAGTATTTT.

This chain joins TRBV11-3 and TRBJ2-1; 10 nucleotides match TRBD2. Germline lookup yields CDR1 SGHNT and CDR2 YENEEA. V was clipped by 1 base and J by 9 bases; unmatched bases: 15. The CDR3 spans 18 residues. CDR3 sequence: CASSLGTTASGGAGEQFF. The DNA for the CDR3 is TGTGCCAGCAGCTTAGGCACTACCGCGAGCGGGGGGGCAGGTGAGCAGTTCTTC.

A few counts support this clonotype. The rearrangement uses TRBV7-2 and TRBJ2-7; TRBD1 aligns across 9 bases. The CDR3 contains 16 residues. The V gene end was trimmed by 0 bases and the J gene end by 1 base; junction bases not matched to a gene: 4. Per the germline V gene, CDR1 is SGHTA and CDR2 is FQGNSA. In DNA form, the CDR3 reads TGTGCCAGCAGCTTAGCTCGTGGGACAGGGTCCTACGAGCAGTACTTC. Residues: CASSLARGTGSYEQYF. Complete variable domain (other parts from reference TRBV7-2 and TRBJ2-7): GAGVSQSPSNKVTEKGKDVELRCDPISGHTALYWYRQSLGQGLEFLIYFQGNSAPDKSGLPSDRFSAERTGGSVSTLTIQRTQQEDSAVYLCASSLARGTGSYEQYFGPGTRLTVT.

The sample holds many counts of this clonotype. V is TRBV5-1 and J is TRBJ2-2; 10 positions match TRBD2. Germline-derived CDR1 and CDR2 are SGHRS and YFSETQ. CDR3 length: 16 residues. The J segment lost 0 bases and the V segment lost 2 bases, leaving 1 base of the junction unmatched. The CDR3 coding sequence is TGCGCCAGCAGCTTACTAGCGGGGTCGAACACCGGGGAGCTGTTTTTT. Translated: CASSLLAGSNTGELFF.

The rearrangement joins TRBV15 to TRBJ1-1; D gene uncertain. Germline-derived CDR1 and CDR2 are LNHNV and YYDKDF (reference sequence). The CDR3 spans 15 residues. The V end was cut by 0 bases, the J end by 1 base, with 9 bases between. CDR3 bases: TGTGCCACCAGCAGAGATCAGCATTCGAACACTGAAGCTTTCTTT. Translation gives CATSRDQHSNTEAFF.

This clonotype appeared many times. CDR3 in DNA: TGTGCCAGCAGTTTAACAGGGATCCCCTACGAGCAGTACTTC. Translated: CASSLTGIPYEQYF. This chain uses TRBV28 with TRBJ2-7; a possible D gene is TRBD1 (6 bases). Germline-derived CDR1 and CDR2 are MDHEN and SYDVKM. This CDR3 comprises 14 residues. V was clipped by 2 bases and J by 2 bases, with 10 bases between them.

This clonotype came up many times. V is TRBV7-6 and J is TRBJ2-2, with TRBD2 matching 8 bases. With 4 bases clipped from V and 6 bases from J, the junction kept 7 bases outside the gene matches. CDR1 and CDR2 (germline): SGHVS, FNYEAQ. The CDR3 length is 15 residues. CDR3 region: CASSSPGTRSGELFF. The CDR3 DNA reads as TGTGCCAGCAGCTCGCCCGGGACTAGATCCGGGGAGCTGTTTTTT.

This clonotype was recorded many times. The chain links TRBV27 to TRBJ2-3; D might be TRBD1 (5 bases). V lost 6 bases to trimming and J lost 1 base, with 8 bases between them. Looked up from germline, CDR1 is MNHEY and CDR2 is SMNVEV (reference sequence). This CDR3 region has 13 residues. In nucleotides, the CDR3 is TGTGCCAGCAGAGGGGCCGGCACAGATACGCAGTATTTT. This encodes CASRGAGTDTQYF.

This clonotype has ten or more counts. This chain links TRBV7-9 with TRBJ1-5; D unresolved. Germline V gene lookup returns CDR1 SEHNR and CDR2 FQNEAQ (reference sequence). This CDR3 is built from 14 residues. V dropped 4 bases and J dropped 11 bases, with 18 bases sitting between them. The CDR3 DNA sequence: TGTGCCAGCAGCTCCGACATTGGAAAAAGGGCCCAGCATTTT. Protein: CASSSDIGKRAQHF.

This clonotype turned up a few times. Mismatch with germline at one junction end may stem from a read error. V and J are TRBV7-7 and TRBJ2-5; a possible D gene is TRBD2 (5 bases). The germline gives CDR1 SSHAT, CDR2 FNYEAQ (reference sequence). The CDR3 has 15 amino acids. The CDR3 loop reads CASSLGGSGQETQYF. The CDR3 DNA reads TGTGCTAGCAGCTTAGGTGGGTCGGGACAAGAGACCCAGTACTTC.

At least ten counts were recorded for this clonotype. The chain links TRBV10-3 to TRBJ2-5; D gene uncertain. This CDR3 spans 15 amino acids. Germline CDR1 and CDR2: ENHRY and SYGVKD. V was trimmed by 0 bases and J by 5 bases, leaving 13 bases between them. CDR3 coding DNA: TGTGCCATCAGTGAGTCTGGCTCAGTTCAGGAGACCCAGTACTTC. Its translation: CAISESGSVQETQYF.

This clonotype occurred many times. This sequence joins TRBV5-5 and TRBJ2-7; D may match TRBD1 or TRBD2 (5 bases each). The CDR3 covers 13 residues. Germline V lookup: CDR1 SGHKS, CDR2 YYEKEE (reference sequence). The V and J ends lost 10 bases and 3 bases respectively, with 17 bases between them. CDR3 bases: TGTGCCTCCCAGTGGGACCCGGGCTACGAGCAGTACTTC. Its translation: CASQWDPGYEQYF.

This clonotype was observed at least ten times. The J gene is TRBJ2-3, the V gene TRBV7-2, with no clear D. The V and J ends lost 6 bases and 1 base respectively, with 8 bases between them. CDR1 and CDR2 from the germline V gene are SGHTA and FQGNSA. The CDR3 is 13 amino acids. CDR3 region: CASRGLGTDTQYF. Here the CDR3 DNA reads TGTGCCAGCAGGGGCTTAGGCACAGATACGCAGTATTTT.

This clonotype was found a few times. The gene calls are TRBV10-3 and TRBJ2-5; 11 bases agree with TRBD2. Germline V gene lookup returns CDR1 ENHRY and CDR2 SYGVKD. J was trimmed by 4 bases and V by 7 bases; bases with no gene match: 5. The CDR3 extends over 14 amino acids. The CDR3 here is CAINPSGGLETQYF. CDR3 bases: TGTGCCATCAATCCTAGCGGGGGGCTAGAGACCCAGTACTTC.

The chain links TRBV20-1 to TRBJ2-5; tentative D call: TRBD1 (6 bases). The germline V gene has CDR1 DFQATT and CDR2 SNEGSKA (reference sequence). The CDR3 consists of 15 residues. V was shortened by 1 base and J by 3 bases, with 15 bases between the two germline ends. Here the CDR3 reads CSARGIRGVEETQYF. The CDR3 region has the DNA TGCAGTGCTAGAGGCATCAGGGGAGTAGAAGAGACCCAGTACTTC.

This clonotype showed up just once. This chain joins TRBV12-3 or TRBV12-4 and TRBJ2-1, with 10 nucleotides matching TRBD1. With V trimmed by 7 bases and J by 9 bases, 9 bases remained unmatched. This CDR3 comprises 14 residues. Here the CDR3 reads CASTNLGTGAEQFF. DNA of the CDR3: TGTGCCAGCACCAATCTCGGGACAGGGGCTGAGCAGTTCTTC.

There are a few counts of this clonotype. The V gene is TRBV4-3, the J gene TRBJ2-2; D is possibly TRBD2 (5 bases). The CDR3 is 15 residues long. Trimming took 1 base from V and 6 from J, leaving 12 bases between them. Germline-derived CDR1 and CDR2 are LGHNA and YSLEER. Here the CDR3 reads CASSQGGRGAGELFF. The CDR3 DNA is TGCGCCAGCAGCCAAGGCGGCCGGGGTGCCGGGGAGCTGTTTTTT.

This clonotype has just a few counts. V usage is TRBV7-9 and J usage is TRBJ2-3; D is undetermined. The CDR3 covers 13 residues. The ends were cut back, 4 bases at V and 6 bases at J, with 11 bases in the middle. Looked up from germline, CDR1 is SEHNR and CDR2 is FQNEAQ (reference sequence). The CDR3 bases are TGTGCCAGCAGCTCTCGTTTGGGGGATACGCAGTATTTT. Translated, it gives CASSSRLGDTQYF.

Many counts were recorded for this clonotype. This rearrangement joins TRBV6-2 or TRBV6-3 to TRBJ1-5, with D unclear. Trimming shortened V by 6 bases and J by 0 bases, and 6 bases separated the two germline ends. There are 13 residues in the CDR3. CDR1 MNHEY and CDR2 SVGEGT come from the germline V gene. DNA of the CDR3: TGTGCCAGCAGCCTCAATAGCAATCAGCCCCAGCATTTT. This translates into CASSLNSNQPQHF.

A few counts support this clonotype. The genes are TRBV7-8 and TRBJ2-5; no definite D call. V lost 1 base to trimming and J lost 2 bases, with 8 bases between them. There are 14 residues in the CDR3. Germline lookup yields CDR1 SGHVS and CDR2 FQNEAQ. CDR3 coding DNA: TGTGCCAGCAGCTTAGTGGGCCCGCAAGAGACCCAGTACTTC. This encodes CASSLVGPQETQYF.